A selection of T cell receptor beta chains follows, all from one sample in a study of T cell clonotyping in hematopoietic cell transplantation. Libraries were prepared by immunoSEQ multiplex PCR; TCRdb keeps only in-frame clonotypes and omits some of them. The sample yields about 15,000 clones, around 62% seen once. What was sequenced was PBMCs. Source of these receptors: a human donor who either received an allogeneic hematopoietic cell transplant for a myeloid malignancy or was a related donor (not recorded which). Some clones in this sample may be carry-over from other donors' samples. The CDR3 runs from the conserved cysteine through the conserved F or W. Where a row states a size, it is once, few, many or the class of an expanded clone; other rows omit it.

cdr3_length: 14
clone_size: few
j_call: TRBJ2-7
v_call: TRBV29-1
cdr3_aa: CSVTRTSGPYEQYF

cdr3_length: 15
clone_size: .
j_call: TRBJ1-6
v_call: TRBV28
cdr3_aa: CASRIPTGGKSPLHF

cdr3_length: 15
clone_size: .
j_call: TRBJ2-3
v_call: TRBV1
cdr3_aa: CTSSLKREATDTQYF

cdr3_length: 15
clone_size: .
j_call: TRBJ2-1
v_call: TRBV6-5
cdr3_aa: CASSYSTSGHNEQFF

cdr3_length: 16
clone_size: few
j_call: TRBJ1-4
v_call: TRBV25-1
cdr3_aa: CASSGDSVRGREKLFF

cdr3_length: 13
clone_size: .
j_call: TRBJ2-7
v_call: TRBV5-6
cdr3_aa: CASSFTLSNEQYF

cdr3_length: 14
clone_size: once
j_call: TRBJ2-1
v_call: TRBV29-1
cdr3_aa: CSVGTTGLRDEQFF

cdr3_length: 13
clone_size: .
j_call: TRBJ1-2
v_call: TRBV7-9
cdr3_aa: CASSLGPDYGYTF

cdr3_length: 12
clone_size: few
j_call: TRBJ2-7
v_call: TRBV6-6
cdr3_aa: CASKASSYEQYF

cdr3_length: 14
clone_size: once
j_call: TRBJ1-6
v_call: TRBV7-3
cdr3_aa: CASSLGGGDSPLHF

cdr3_length: 12
clone_size: .
j_call: TRBJ2-6
v_call: TRBV30
cdr3_aa: CAWSDGANVLTF

cdr3_length: 15
clone_size: .
j_call: TRBJ1-1
v_call: TRBV4-1
cdr3_aa: CASSQVMQAGTEAFF

cdr3_length: 14
clone_size: .
j_call: TRBJ1-6
v_call: TRBV28
cdr3_aa: CASTLPNFGSPLHF

cdr3_length: 15
clone_size: medium-sized
j_call: TRBJ2-6
v_call: TRBV7-8
cdr3_aa: CASSTYNSGANVLTF

cdr3_length: 16
clone_size: .
j_call: TRBJ1-5
v_call: TRBV27
cdr3_aa: CASSPLGGAGGQPQHF

cdr3_length: 13
clone_size: .
j_call: TRBJ1-2
v_call: TRBV29-1
cdr3_aa: CSVGTPRNYGYTF

cdr3_length: 14
clone_size: .
j_call: TRBJ1-3
v_call: TRBV28
cdr3_aa: CASSFAGDGNTIYF

cdr3_length: 13
clone_size: few
j_call: TRBJ2-2
v_call: TRBV5-4
cdr3_aa: CASSLDITGELFF

cdr3_length: 14
clone_size: .
j_call: TRBJ2-3
v_call: TRBV27
cdr3_aa: CASTSRPMGDTQYF

cdr3_length: 15
clone_size: .
j_call: TRBJ1-2
v_call: TRBV7-3
cdr3_aa: CASSLDRGDINGYTF

cdr3_length: 11
clone_size: .
j_call: TRBJ1-1
v_call: TRBV11-2
cdr3_aa: CASSLEREAFF

cdr3_length: 16
clone_size: .
j_call: TRBJ1-2
v_call: TRBV6-5
cdr3_aa: CASSYSGRPANYGYTF

cdr3_length: 17
clone_size: .
j_call: TRBJ2-7
v_call: TRBV5-1
cdr3_aa: CASSLGSGGRGSYEQYF

cdr3_length: 14
clone_size: .
j_call: TRBJ2-5
v_call: TRBV11-2
cdr3_aa: CASSLVGVLETQYF

cdr3_length: 13
clone_size: few
j_call: TRBJ1-2
v_call: TRBV25-1
cdr3_aa: CASSLGTNYGYTF

cdr3_length: 14
clone_size: .
j_call: TRBJ2-5
v_call: TRBV4-1
cdr3_aa: CASSPGWGVETQYF

cdr3_length: 13
clone_size: .
j_call: TRBJ2-7
v_call: TRBV29-1
cdr3_aa: CSVEDRGGYEQYF

cdr3_length: 16
clone_size: few
j_call: TRBJ1-5
v_call: TRBV6-5
cdr3_aa: CASSYSNTGIDQPQHF

cdr3_length: 15
clone_size: once
j_call: TRBJ1-1
v_call: TRBV30
cdr3_aa: CAWGTGTLLATEAFF

cdr3_length: 13
clone_size: .
j_call: TRBJ2-2
v_call: TRBV6-5
cdr3_aa: CASRQGATGELFF

cdr3_length: 12
clone_size: .
j_call: TRBJ1-3
v_call: TRBV25-1
cdr3_aa: CASQSSGNTIYF

cdr3_length: 12
clone_size: few
j_call: TRBJ1-1
v_call: TRBV5-6
cdr3_aa: CASSLRGTEAFF

cdr3_length: 13
clone_size: .
j_call: TRBJ1-6
v_call: TRBV15
cdr3_aa: CATSRDQDSPLHF

cdr3_length: 12
clone_size: once
j_call: TRBJ2-3
v_call: TRBV6-5
cdr3_aa: CASSYSLDTQYF

cdr3_length: 10
clone_size: .
j_call: TRBJ1-2
v_call: TRBV20-1
cdr3_aa: CSAPVGGYTF

cdr3_length: 14
clone_size: once
j_call: TRBJ1-3
v_call: TRBV30
cdr3_aa: CAWSETTSGNTIYF

cdr3_length: 12
clone_size: .
j_call: TRBJ2-7
v_call: TRBV6-5
cdr3_aa: CASSTQGFEQYF